This is a list of T cell receptor beta chains from one sample in a study of blood T cell repertoires in COVID-19. Profiling relied on immunoSEQ multiplex PCR, and the TCRdb table lists in-frame clones only, not all of them. The sample has 200,000 to 300,000 clones, approximately 92% seen once. The sample taken for sequencing was peripheral blood. These receptors all stem from a young adult with COVID-19, enrolled during active disease. CDR3s include the opening cysteine and the closing phenylalanine or tryptophan. A D gene is named only where the DNA matches it firmly. Clone size appears in some rows only: once, few, many, or a class for an expanded clone.

TRBJ2-5	.	TRBV28	.	TGTGCCAGCAGTTTCGGGGTAAAAGAGACCCAGTACTTC	CASSFGVKETQYF
TRBJ2-1	.	TRBV4-1	TRBD1	TGCGCCAGCAGCCCGGGACAGGGGGGCGGGAATGAGCAGTTCTTC	CASSPGQGGGNEQFF
TRBJ1-1	.	TRBV5-5	.	TGTGCCAGCAGCTTGGCCCACAGGGCCTGGGACACTGAAGCTTTCTTT	CASSLAHRAWDTEAFF
TRBJ2-5	.	TRBV7-2	TRBD2	TGTGCCAGCCGTAAGGACCCCGGGAGGGCAGAGACCCAGTACTTC	CASRKDPGRAETQYF
TRBJ2-3	.	TRBV9	.	TGTGCCAGCAGCGAGGGGATAGCTGGGGATACGCAGTATTTT	CASSEGIAGDTQYF
TRBJ2-1	.	TRBV7-9	TRBD2	TGTGCCAGCCGATCCGGCGGGAGCAATGAGCAGTTCTTC	CASRSGGSNEQFF
TRBJ2-7	.	TRBV27	TRBD2	TGTGCCAGCGCCGGGACTAGCGGGAGCTCCTACGAGCAGTACTTC	CASAGTSGSSYEQYF
TRBJ1-4	.	TRBV18	TRBD1	TGTGCCAGCTCCGCAAGCAGGGGGAGCTTTGAAAAACTGTTTTTT	CASSASRGSFEKLFF
TRBJ2-2	.	TRBV27	.	TGTGCCAGCAGAAAACAGGGGAACACCGGGGAGCTGTTTTTT	CASRKQGNTGELFF
TRBJ2-1	.	TRBV14	TRBD2	TGTGCCAGCAGCCAAGATCACACACTAGCGACCCTGGGAAATGAGCAGTTCTTC	CASSQDHTLATLGNEQFF
TRBJ1-3	.	TRBV2	TRBD1	TGTGCGTCTCAAGTCGGCCTGGGGACAGTCTCCGGAAACACCATATATTTT	CASQVGLGTVSGNTIYF
TRBJ1-5	.	TRBV4-3	TRBD1	TGCGCCAGCAGCCGGGACAGGGGACAGCCCCAGCATTTT	CASSRDRGQPQHF
TRBJ1-3	once	TRBV11-3	.	TGTGCCAGCAGCTTAACAGGAACCGGAAACACCATATATTTT	CASSLTGTGNTIYF
TRBJ2-7	.	TRBV5-4	.	TGTGCCAGCAGCTTGGACTTTGGCAGGGTAAACGAGCAGTACTTC	CASSLDFGRVNEQYF
TRBJ2-1	.	TRBV5-1	.	TGCGCCAGCAGCTTGTTCCGGGGTAATGAGCAGTTCTTC	CASSLFRGNEQFF
TRBJ2-3	.	TRBV5-6	TRBD2	TGTGCCAGCAGCTCTAGCGGGAGCACAGATACGCAGTATTTT	CASSSSGSTDTQYF
TRBJ2-3	.	TRBV2	.	TGTGCCAGCAGCCTGGGACTTTCAGATACGCAGTATTTT	CASSLGLSDTQYF
TRBJ2-1	.	TRBV7-6	.	TGTGCCAGCAGCTTATCTAGAATCAATGAGCAGTTCTTC	CASSLSRINEQFF
TRBJ2-2	few	TRBV15	.	TGTGCCACCAGCAGAGACCCAGGGAAAGACACCGGGGAGCTGTTTTTT	CATSRDPGKDTGELFF
TRBJ2-1	.	TRBV18	.	TGTGCCAGCTCACCACAGACTACTCCCTACAATGAGCAGTTCTTC	CASSPQTTPYNEQFF
TRBJ2-2	once	TRBV15	TRBD2	TGTGCCACCAGCAGAGATTTTGGGGGAGGGACCGGGGAGCTGTTTTTT	CATSRDFGGGTGELFF
TRBJ2-1	.	TRBV6-2/TRBV6-3	TRBD2	TGTGCCAGCAGTTTTCTCCCTAGACTAGCCTTGGGGCATCACAATGAGCAGTTCTTC	CASSFLPRLALGHHNEQFF
TRBJ2-2	.	TRBV5-1	.	TGCGCCAGCAGCCCAGGGGCTTCGGTCACCGGGGAGCTGTTTTTT	CASSPGASVTGELFF
TRBJ2-7	.	TRBV6-5	TRBD1	TGTGCCAGCAGCGTGGACAGGGGGTACGAGCAGTACTTC	CASSVDRGYEQYF
TRBJ1-2	.	TRBV2	.	TGTGCCAGCAAGAAGGACAGCCTTAACTATGGCTACACCTTC	CASKKDSLNYGYTF
TRBJ1-4	.	TRBV5-1	.	TGCGCCAGCAGCTTGGCAGGTGGGGCTGAAAAACTGTTTTTT	CASSLAGGAEKLFF
TRBJ2-2	few	TRBV6-1	.	TGTGCCAGCAGTCGGGGGTACTCATCCACCGGGGAGCTGTTTTTT	CASSRGYSSTGELFF
TRBJ2-2	.	TRBV19	TRBD1	TGTGCCAGCTCGGGGACAGCTAACACCGGGGAGCTGTTTTTT	CASSGTANTGELFF
TRBJ2-3	.	TRBV10-2	.	TGCGCCAGCAGTGAGTCCGCTACTAGCACAGATACGCAGTATTTT	CASSESATSTDTQYF
TRBJ1-5	.	TRBV28	.	TGTGCCAGCAGTTTGAGGGAAGGGCGCAATCAGCCCCAGCATTTT	CASSLREGRNQPQHF
TRBJ2-2	.	TRBV6-5	TRBD1	TGTGCCAGCAGTTACGGGCAGGGGGTCCCCGGGGAGCTGTTTTTT	CASSYGQGVPGELFF
TRBJ2-7	.	TRBV27	.	TGTGCCAGCAGTTTAAACCAGGGAAATTACGAGCAGTACTTC	CASSLNQGNYEQYF
TRBJ2-3	.	TRBV5-6	.	TGTGCCAGCAGCTTGGGTATGACGGGAGATACGCAGTATTTT	CASSLGMTGDTQYF
TRBJ1-1	.	TRBV5-4	.	TGTGCCAGCAGCAAGGGGGGGACTGAAGCTTTCTTT	CASSKGGTEAFF
TRBJ2-1	few	TRBV4-1	.	TGCGCCAGCAGCCAAGATCCCGTGGACTCACCCGGCTCCTACAATGAGCAGTTCTTC	CASSQDPVDSPGSYNEQFF
TRBJ2-7	.	TRBV11-3	.	TGTGCCAGCAGCCCGGGTGTAGGTTACGAGCAGTACTTC	CASSPGVGYEQYF
TRBJ1-1	.	TRBV12-3/TRBV12-4	.	TGTGCCAGCAGTTTCGGAGTGGACACTGAAGCTTTCTTT	CASSFGVDTEAFF
TRBJ1-3	.	TRBV5-1	.	TGCGCCAGCAGGGAGGTGGGTGAAAACACCATATATTTT	CASREVGENTIYF
TRBJ2-5	.	TRBV25-1	TRBD1	TGTGCCAGCAGTGAATCTCACAGGGGAACAAACCAAGAGACCCAGTACTTC	CASSESHRGTNQETQYF
TRBJ2-7	.	TRBV27	TRBD2	TGTGCCAGCAGTCCCGTGGTAGCGGGGATGGAGGAGCAGTACTTC	CASSPVVAGMEEQYF
TRBJ2-7	.	TRBV7-9	TRBD2	TGTGCCAGCAGCGGACTAGCGGGTGTAACCTACGAGCAGTACTTC	CASSGLAGVTYEQYF
TRBJ2-3	once	TRBV6-5	.	TGTGCCAGCGGGGAGGGGGTGCCCCTGCCAGATACGCAGTATTTT	CASGEGVPLPDTQYF
TRBJ1-2	.	TRBV6-5	.	TGTGCCAGCATCCCGGACATAGTCTATGGCTACACCTTC	CASIPDIVYGYTF
TRBJ2-5	.	TRBV14	TRBD1	TGTGCCAGCAGCCAAGATCTCTTACGAAACAGGGGCCCCAGCCAGACCCAGTACTTC	CASSQDLLRNRGPSQTQYF
TRBJ1-2	.	TRBV19	TRBD1	TGTGCCAGCCACCTAGGGACAGGGGGCGGCTACACCTTC	CASHLGTGGGYTF
TRBJ2-7	.	TRBV25-1	.	TGTGCCAGCAGAGAAAGCGGATCCTACGAGCAGTACTTC	CASRESGSYEQYF
TRBJ2-5	.	TRBV7-9	.	TGTGCCAGCAGCCCCTTGGGCGGGCAAGAGACCCAGTACTTC	CASSPLGGQETQYF
TRBJ2-1	.	TRBV9	.	TGTGCCAGCAGCCCCACCTGGGGACTAGGGGGCTGGTTCTTC	CASSPTWGLGGWFF